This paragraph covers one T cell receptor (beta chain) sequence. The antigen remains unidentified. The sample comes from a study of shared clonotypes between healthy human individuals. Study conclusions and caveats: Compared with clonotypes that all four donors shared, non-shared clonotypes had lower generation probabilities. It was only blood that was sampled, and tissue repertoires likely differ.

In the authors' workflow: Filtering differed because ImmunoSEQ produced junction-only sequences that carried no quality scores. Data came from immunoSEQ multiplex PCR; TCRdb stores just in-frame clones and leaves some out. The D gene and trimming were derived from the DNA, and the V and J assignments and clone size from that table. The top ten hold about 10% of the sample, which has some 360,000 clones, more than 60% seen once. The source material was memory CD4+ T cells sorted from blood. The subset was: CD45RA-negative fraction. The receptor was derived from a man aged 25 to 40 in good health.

CDR3 nucleotide sequence: TGTGCCAGTAGTATACGGGGGGGCGGAGGGCCTAATGAGCAGTTCTTC. Its protein is CASSIRGGGGPNEQFF. The chain combines TRBV19 with TRBJ2-1; 8 bases map to TRBD2. The germline V gene has CDR1 LNHDA and CDR2 SQIVND (reference sequence). V dropped 2 bases and J dropped 7; count of bases not matched to a gene: 10. The CDR3 is 16 residues long.